This TCR beta chain was captured by sequencing in a study of metastatic and nonmetastatic thyroid tumors. Background on the study: A comparison of repertoires was made across blood and tumor or nodule tissue from malignant and benign thyroid patients.

Treatment of any kind had been given to no patient before thyroid surgery. This clone was detected only a few times. No antigen is known for it. Authors' methods: Across clinicopathological groups, CDR3 differences served as the basis for building a distant-metastasis classifier for papillary thyroid cancer. TCRdb reassembled clones from the PCR reads with MiXCR. The V and J calls and clone size are TCRdb's, not the authors'. The sample shows roughly 6,600 clones, around 35% of them seen only once. Germline-derived CDR1 and CDR2 are MNHEY and SVGEGT. The V gene end was trimmed by 1 base and the J gene end by 2 bases; junction bases not matched to a gene: 1. The CDR3 has 14 residues. General study findings and limits: It was reportedly found that TCR beta diversity was significantly higher in malignant thyroid tumors than in benign nodules, a difference seen in both blood and tumor samples.

The origin of this receptor is a female donor with papillary thyroid cancer or a benign thyroid nodule (not recorded which). Some clones in this sample may be carry-over from other donors' samples. The genes are TRBV6-2 or TRBV6-3 and TRBJ2-5; 7 nucleotides match TRBD1. The sample comprised adjacent normal tissue. The CDR3 is CASSYWGQQETQYF. In DNA, the CDR3 is TGTGCCAGCAGTTACTGGGGACAGCAAGAGACCCAGTACTTC.